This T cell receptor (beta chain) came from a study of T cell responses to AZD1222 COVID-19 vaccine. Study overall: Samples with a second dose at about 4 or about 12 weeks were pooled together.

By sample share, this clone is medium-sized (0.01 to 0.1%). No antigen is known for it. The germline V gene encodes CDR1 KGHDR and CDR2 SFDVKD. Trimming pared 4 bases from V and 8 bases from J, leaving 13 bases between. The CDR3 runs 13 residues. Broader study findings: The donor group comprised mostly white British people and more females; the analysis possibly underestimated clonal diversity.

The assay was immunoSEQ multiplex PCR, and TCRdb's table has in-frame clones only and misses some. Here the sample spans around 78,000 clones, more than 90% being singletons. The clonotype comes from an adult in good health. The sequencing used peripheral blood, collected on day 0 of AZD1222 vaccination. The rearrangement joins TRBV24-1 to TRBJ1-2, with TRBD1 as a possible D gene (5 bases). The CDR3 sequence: CATSESRARGYTF. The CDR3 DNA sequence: TGTGCCACCAGTGAAAGCAGGGCACGGGGCTACACCTTC.